One sample yielded the 18 T cell receptor beta chains listed below, sequenced in a study of blood T cell repertoires in COVID-19. Here immunoSEQ multiplex PCR was the method, and the copy in TCRdb shows in-frame clones only, minus some. The table has 55,000 to 80,000 clones, roughly nine tenths seen once. Source material: peripheral blood. The receptors originated from a man aged 45 to 65 with acute or convalescent COVID-19.

V gene TRBV19 combines with J gene TRBJ2-1; TRBD2 matches 9 bases. Germline CDR1 is LNHDA and CDR2 is SQIVND (reference sequence). CDR3 length: 13 residues. J lost 10 bases, V lost 3 bases, and 4 bases had no gene match. The CDR3 sequence is CASSMGLAGEQFF. For the CDR3, the DNA is TGTGCCAGTAGTATGGGACTAGCAGGGGAGCAGTTCTTC.

The chain couples TRBV7-2 to TRBJ2-7; TRBD2 aligns across 10 bases. Germline V gene data show CDR1 as SGHTA and CDR2 as FQGNSA. The CDR3 loop spans 15 amino acids. Trimming removed 1 base from V and 4 bases from J; junction bases left unmatched: 4. CDR3 DNA sequence: TGTGCCAGCAGCTTAGGGACTAGCGGAATTTACGAGCAGTACTTC. This sequence encodes CASSLGTSGIYEQYF.

This sequence joins TRBV4-1 and TRBJ1-1, with D unresolved. Trimming removed 0 bases from V and 4 bases from J, with 12 bases in between. The V gene's germline CDR1 is MGHRA and CDR2 YSYEKL. This CDR3 is built from 15 residues. CDR3 protein: CASSQDAGFGTEAFF. The CDR3 nucleotides are TGCGCCAGCAGCCAAGATGCGGGGTTCGGCACTGAAGCTTTCTTT.

The chain carries TRBV15 and TRBJ2-5; 7 bases map to TRBD1. Per germline, CDR1 LNHNV and CDR2 YYDKDF (reference sequence). This CDR3 spans 15 amino acids. V dropped 0 bases and J dropped 2; count of bases not matched to a gene: 3. In DNA, the CDR3 is TGTGCCACCAGCAGAGATCAGGGACAGCAAGAGACCCAGTACTTC. Amino acids: CATSRDQGQQETQYF.

This chain uses TRBV4-1 with TRBJ1-4; 8 nucleotides agree with TRBD1. Germline CDR1 MGHRA, CDR2 YSYEKL. V shed 5 bases, J shed 2 bases, and the junction held 7 bases outside the gene matches. The CDR3 sequence is 16 residues long. The CDR3 bases are TGCGCCAGCAGCGTCCGGGACAGGCTGACTAATGAAAAACTGTTTTTT. It encodes CASSVRDRLTNEKLFF.

The rearrangement joins TRBV6-2 or TRBV6-3 to TRBJ2-7, with 7 bases aligning to TRBD1. With V trimmed by 0 bases and J by 0 bases, 2 bases remained unmatched. Germline V gene data show CDR1 as MNHEY and CDR2 as SVGEGT. CDR3 length equals 15 residues. This CDR3 reads CASSYSRDSSYEQYV. The CDR3 DNA reads as TGTGCCAGCAGTTACTCGAGGGACAGCTCCTACGAGCAGTACGTC.

The genes are TRBV11-3 and TRBJ2-3; tentative D call: TRBD2 (5 bases). The CDR3 extends over 16 amino acids. Trimming removed 1 base at V and 0 bases at J, with 11 bases between. The V gene's germline CDR1 is SGHNT and CDR2 YENEEA. Here the CDR3 DNA reads TGTGCCAGCAGCTTAGGGTCCAGCGGAAGCACAGATACGCAGTATTTT. Its translation is CASSLGSSGSTDTQYF.

The chain has TRBV6-1 and TRBJ1-5, with D unresolved. V was clipped by 1 base and J by 3 bases, with 10 bases between them. Germline V lookup: CDR1 MNHNS, CDR2 SASEGT. The CDR3 totals 15 residues. CDR3 DNA sequence: TGTGCCAGCAGTGAAGACAGAGAATACAATCAGCCCCAGCATTTT. This codes for CASSEDREYNQPQHF.

This clone was seen more than once but under ten times. DNA for the CDR3: TGTGCCAGCAGCCAATCCGTTAGACTAGCGGACGGGCAGTACTTC. Translation: CASSQSVRLADGQYF. The chain couples TRBV3-1 (or the pseudogene TRBV3-2) to TRBJ2-7, with 9 bases identical to TRBD2. V lost 2 bases, J lost 9 bases, and 11 bases stayed unmatched. Germline CDR1 is LGHDT and CDR2 is YNNKEL (reference sequence). The CDR3 is 15 amino acids.

The rearrangement links TRBV7-2 to TRBJ2-2; 9 nucleotides match TRBD2. Germline lookup yields CDR1 SGHTA and CDR2 FQGNSA. Trimming took 2 bases from V and 1 from J; bases not matched to a gene: 8. CDR3 length equals 18 residues. In DNA form, the CDR3 reads TGTGCCAGCAGCTTAACGCGACTAGCGGTCCTGAACACCGGGGAGCTGTTTTTT. Translated, it gives CASSLTRLAVLNTGELFF.

This rearrangement joins TRBV5-6 to TRBJ1-5; D is undetermined. The CDR3 totals 16 residues. Germline CDR1 and CDR2: SGHDT and YYEEEE. V was pared by 4 bases and J by 0 bases, with 14 bases between. The CDR3 region is CASSEHGVYSNQPQHF. The CDR3 DNA reads as TGTGCCAGCAGCGAACACGGGGTTTATAGCAATCAGCCCCAGCATTTT.

The chain couples TRBV27 to TRBJ2-7; 9 positions match TRBD2. J gave up 1 base and V 2 bases, and 6 bases lay outside the gene matches. This CDR3 has 16 amino acids. Per germline, CDR1 MNHEY and CDR2 SMNVEV (reference sequence). The CDR3 here is CASSLRLAEGSYEQYF. The CDR3 nucleotides read TGTGCCAGCAGTTTAAGACTAGCGGAGGGTTCCTACGAGCAGTACTTC.

The chain carries TRBV7-2 and TRBJ1-1; the D gene is possibly TRBD1 (5 bases). V lost 0 bases and J 4 bases, leaving 12 bases between the germline ends. This CDR3 has 15 residues. Germline V lookup: CDR1 SGHTA, CDR2 FQGNSA. The CDR3 loop is CASSLAPGGVTEAFF. The CDR3 nucleotides read TGTGCCAGCAGCTTAGCGCCGGGGGGGGTCACTGAAGCTTTCTTT.

The rearrangement joins TRBV6-1 to TRBJ1-4; maybe TRBD1 (5 bases). The CDR3 runs to 16 residues. With 2 bases removed from V and 2 bases from J, the gap between germline ends came to 12 bases. Germline V gene sequence: CDR1 MNHNS, CDR2 SASEGT. The CDR3 bases are TGTGCCAGCAGTGAACTATCGGGGGTGACTAATGAAAAACTGTTTTTT. Its protein product is CASSELSGVTNEKLFF.

The chain uses TRBV19 and TRBJ2-1, with 8 nucleotides matching TRBD2. The CDR3 runs 18 residues. Trimming at V came to 0 bases and at J to 3 bases, leaving 10 bases not matched to a gene. Germline V gene lookup returns CDR1 LNHDA and CDR2 SQIVND (reference sequence). CDR3 sequence reads: CASSIDLRTSPIYNEQFF. The CDR3 nucleotides read TGTGCCAGTAGTATAGATTTACGGACTAGCCCTATCTACAATGAGCAGTTCTTC. The entire variable domain, with the rest obtained from reference TRBV19 and TRBJ2-1, is as follows: DGGITQSPKYLFRKEGQNVTLSCEQNLNHDAMYWYRQDPGQGLRLIYYSQIVNDFQKGDIAEGYSVSREKKESFPLTVTSAQKNPTAFYLCASSIDLRTSPIYNEQFFGPGTRLTVL.

The chain combines TRBV13 with TRBJ2-5; perhaps TRBD2 as D (6 bases). V dropped 1 base and J dropped 5 bases, with 23 bases sitting between them. Germline V gene data show CDR1 as PRHDT and CDR2 as FYEKMQ (reference sequence). The CDR3 runs to 18 residues. CDR3 region: CASSLVGGWGDPGETQYF. The CDR3 DNA reads as TGTGCCAGCAGCTTAGTGGGAGGATGGGGCGATCCTGGGGAGACCCAGTACTTC.

V and J are TRBV19 and TRBJ1-5; D is uncertain. Between the trimmed V and J ends, which lost 1 base and 0 bases, there was a span of 16 bases. From germline, CDR1 is LNHDA and CDR2 SQIVND (reference sequence). The CDR3 runs to 18 residues. The CDR3 nucleotides are TGTGCCAGTAGTATAGGGCGGGAAAACCTCTATAGCAATCAGCCCCAGCATTTT. Translated: CASSIGRENLYSNQPQHF.

The chain joins TRBV18 to TRBJ1-5, with 7 positions matching TRBD1. J gave up 2 bases and V 6 bases, and 7 bases lay outside the gene matches. This CDR3 has 15 amino acids. CDR1 and CDR2 from the germline V gene are KGHSH and LQKENI. CDR3 sequence: CASSQQGFGNQPQHF. DNA for the CDR3: TGTGCCAGCTCCCAACAGGGGTTCGGCAATCAGCCCCAGCATTTT.